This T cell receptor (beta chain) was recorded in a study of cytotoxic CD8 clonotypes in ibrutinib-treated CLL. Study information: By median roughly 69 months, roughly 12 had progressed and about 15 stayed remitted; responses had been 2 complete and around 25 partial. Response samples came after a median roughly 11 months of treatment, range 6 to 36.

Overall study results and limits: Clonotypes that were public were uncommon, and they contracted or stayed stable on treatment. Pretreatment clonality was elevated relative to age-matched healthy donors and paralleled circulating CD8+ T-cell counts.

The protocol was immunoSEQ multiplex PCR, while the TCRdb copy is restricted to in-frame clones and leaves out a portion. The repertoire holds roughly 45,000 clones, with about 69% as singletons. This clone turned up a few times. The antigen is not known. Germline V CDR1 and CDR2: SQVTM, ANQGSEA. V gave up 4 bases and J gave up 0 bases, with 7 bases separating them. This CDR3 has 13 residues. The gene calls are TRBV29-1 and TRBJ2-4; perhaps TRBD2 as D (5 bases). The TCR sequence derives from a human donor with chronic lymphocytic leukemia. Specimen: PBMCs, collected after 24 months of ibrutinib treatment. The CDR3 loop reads CSVAGLAKNIQYF. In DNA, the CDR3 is TGCAGCGTTGCGGGATTAGCCAAAAACATTCAGTACTTC.